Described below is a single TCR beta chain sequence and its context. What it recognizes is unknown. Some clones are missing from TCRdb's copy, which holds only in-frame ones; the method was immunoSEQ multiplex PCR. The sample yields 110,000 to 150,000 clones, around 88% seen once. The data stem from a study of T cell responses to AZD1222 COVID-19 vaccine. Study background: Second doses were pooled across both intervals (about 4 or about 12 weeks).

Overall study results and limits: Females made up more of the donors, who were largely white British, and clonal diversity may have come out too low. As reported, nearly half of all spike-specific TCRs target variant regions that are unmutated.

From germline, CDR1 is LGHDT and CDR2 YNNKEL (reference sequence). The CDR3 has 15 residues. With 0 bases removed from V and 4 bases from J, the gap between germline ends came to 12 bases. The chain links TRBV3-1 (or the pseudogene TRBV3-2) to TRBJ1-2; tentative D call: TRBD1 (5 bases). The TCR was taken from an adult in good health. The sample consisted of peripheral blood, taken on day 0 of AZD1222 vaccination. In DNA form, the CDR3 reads TGTGCCAGCAGCCAAGACGACAGTTGGACCTATGGCTACACCTTC. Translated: CASSQDDSWTYGYTF.